The source of this T cell receptor beta chain is a study of blood T cell repertoires in COVID-19. Assay used: immunoSEQ multiplex PCR; TCRdb lists only in-frame clones, some missing. The table has 60,000 to 70,000 clones, 80% to 90% seen once. A single count supports this clone. CDR1 MDHEN and CDR2 SYDVKM come from the germline V gene. This CDR3 has 15 amino acids. Unmatched junction bases numbered 8, after V lost 3 bases and J lost 6 bases. Sequenced: peripheral blood. This receptor was identified in a woman in her sixties or seventies with acute or convalescent COVID-19. This chain uses TRBV28 with TRBJ2-5; 9 nucleotides agree with TRBD1. CDR3 residues: CASSFSGQGKKTQYF. The CDR3 nucleotides are TGTGCCAGCAGTTTCTCGGGACAGGGCAAGAAGACCCAGTACTTC.